This TCR beta chain was documented in a study of T cells after yellow fever vaccination. Overall study context: Preparation of the low-cell-number fractions used SMART-Seq v4 Ultra Low Input.

TCRdb re-derived calls from the 5' RACE reads in MiXCR, one entry per CDR3 protein. The sample shows some 300,000 distinct CDR3 sequences, around 10% of them seen only once. Trimming removed 5 bases from V and 2 bases from J, with 14 bases in between. CDR1 and CDR2 (germline): MNHEY, SVGAGI. The CDR3 sequence is 15 residues long. This clonotype has only a few counts. The sample here was CD4+ T cells sorted from PBMCs, taken 5 days after the yellow fever booster vaccination. This receptor was taken from a man between 18 and 29 years old who received the YFV17D yellow fever vaccine. This chain uses TRBV6-5 with TRBJ2-3, with D possibly being TRBD2 (6 bases). The CDR3 sequence is CASSRSGYSTDTQYF. CDR3 sequence (DNA): TGTGCCAGCAGTCGTAGCGGTTATTCCACAGATACGCAGTATTTT.